The 10 T cell receptor beta chains below all came from one sample that was sequenced in a study of CD8+CD57+ T cells in acquired aplastic anemia. The TCR beta profiling, which covered VDJ combination and CDR3 sequence, was carried out using genomic DNA as the template. From the reads, TCRdb called clonotypes with MiXCR, one entry per CDR3 protein. This sample yields some 160,000 distinct CDR3 sequences, of which approximately 44% are seen a single time; 3.2% belongs to the top ten. The sequenced patients had an expansion of CD8+CD57+ cells seen by flow cytometry. The sample consisted of sorted CD4+, CD8+, or CD8+CD57+ T cells (not recorded which) from PBMCs. These receptors all stem from a human donor with aplastic anemia.

This clonotype was seen repeatedly, ten times or more. In DNA form, the CDR3 reads TGCAGTGCTAGCAGAGGACAGAGCTCTGGAAACACCATATATTTT. Protein: CSASRGQSSGNTIYF. The chain has TRBV20-1 and TRBJ1-3; perhaps TRBD1 as D (6 bases). The CDR3 totals 15 residues. V lost 3 bases and J lost 0, with 12 bases in between. Germline V lookup: CDR1 DFQATT, CDR2 SNEGSKA (reference sequence).

At least ten counts were recorded for this clonotype. For the CDR3, the DNA is TGTGCCAGCATGGGGACAGAAAATCAGCCCCAGCATTTT. Translating gives CASMGTENQPQHF. The rearrangement links TRBV5-5 to TRBJ1-5; 7 nucleotides agree with TRBD1. The V and J ends lost 6 bases and 4 bases, in that order; junction bases with no gene match: 4. The CDR3 has 13 residues. Per germline, CDR1 SGHKS and CDR2 YYEKEE (reference sequence).

This clonotype showed up many times. This chain connects TRBV5-6 to TRBJ2-7; a weak D match, TRBD2 (6 bases). The CDR3 sequence is 12 residues long. Germline CDR1 and CDR2: SGHDT and YYEEEE. V was trimmed by 1 base and J by 10 bases, leaving 12 bases between them. CDR3 amino acids: CASSLWDGSQYV. The CDR3 DNA reads TGTGCCAGCAGCTTGTGGGACGGGAGCCAGTACGTC.

This clonotype was picked up many times. This chain links TRBV3-1 with TRBJ2-3; D remains ambiguous. Trimming removed 4 bases from V and 3 bases from J, with 2 bases in between. The CDR3 is 11 amino acids. Germline V gene data show CDR1 as LGHDT and CDR2 as YNNKEL (reference sequence). CDR3 in amino acids: CASSLTDTQYF. The CDR3 region has the DNA TGTGCCAGCAGCCTGACAGATACGCAGTATTTT.

This chain joins TRBV10-3 and TRBJ2-3; 7 positions match TRBD1. Germline assignment: CDR1 ENHRY and CDR2 SYGVKD. Trimming took 10 bases from V and 4 from J; bases not matched to a gene: 14. The CDR3 has 15 residues. CDR3 region: CASRNDRVSPDTQYF. CDR3 DNA sequence: TGTGCCAGCAGAAACGACAGGGTTTCTCCAGATACGCAGTATTTT.

This clonotype occurred many times. The rearrangement links TRBV6-1 to TRBJ2-3, with 9 bases that match TRBD2. This CDR3 comprises 14 residues. The junction had 5 bases not matched to a gene; V was cut back by 8 bases and J by 2 bases. Germline CDR1 reads MNHNS; CDR2 reads SASEGT. The CDR3 nucleotides read TGTGCCAGCCGTAGACTAGCGGACACAGATACGCAGTATTTT. Amino acids: CASRRLADTDTQYF.

This clonotype came up many times. This chain joins TRBV30 and TRBJ2-7; weak D call: TRBD1 (5 bases). V shed 2 bases and J shed 4 bases, with 6 bases lying between them. Germline CDR1 reads GTSNPN; CDR2 reads SVGIG (reference sequence). The CDR3 sequence is 11 residues long. The CDR3 here is CAWSRGYEQYV. As DNA, the CDR3 is TGTGCCTGGAGTAGGGGTTACGAGCAGTACGTC.

The chain couples TRBV7-4 to TRBJ2-3; D is possibly TRBD1 (6 bases). V was pared by 3 bases and J by 4 bases, with 14 bases between. This CDR3 spans 15 amino acids. Germline CDR1 reads SGHVT; CDR2 reads SQSDAQ. CDR3 in amino acids: CASSFTWTVADTQYF. Here the CDR3 DNA reads TGTGCCAGCAGCTTCACTTGGACAGTTGCAGATACGCAGTATTTT.

This clonotype has just a few counts. The J gene is TRBJ2-2, the V gene TRBV15; weak D call: TRBD2 (7 bases). The CDR3 has 18 amino acids. V dropped 0 bases and J dropped 7 bases, with 21 bases sitting between them. Germline V CDR1 and CDR2: LNHNV, YYDKDF (reference sequence). The DNA of the CDR3 is TGTGCCACCAGCAGAGATCAGATAGGGGGGGGGCGAGACGGGGAGCTGTTTTTT. Its protein is CATSRDQIGGGRDGELFF.

This clonotype has just a few counts. J is TRBJ1-6 and V is TRBV20-1; 7 bases fit TRBD1. The CDR3 runs to 13 residues. Germline CDR1 is DFQATT and CDR2 is SNEGSKA (reference sequence). The J segment lost 5 bases and the V segment lost 5 bases, leaving 3 bases of the junction unmatched. As DNA, the CDR3 is TGCAGTGCTGCAGGGACAGATAATTCACCCCTCCACTTT. Translating it yields CSAAGTDNSPLHF.